The clone carrying this T cell receptor (beta chain) was observed many times. The antigen remains undetermined. The data belong to a study of early T cells in non-severe SARS-CoV-2 infection. Looking at the study overall: Unsorted whole blood bulk RNA was sequenced, with unpaired chains. Study-level findings and limits: The study's VDJdb matching favored anti-spike CD8 responses and missed private and CD4 specificities.

The TCR library protocol attached unique molecular identifiers to the individual cDNA molecules. TCRdb redid the calling of the 5' RACE reads with MiXCR, one entry per CDR3 protein. The data show about 31,000 distinct CDR3 sequences, 5.7% seen once. The V end lost 5 bases, the J end lost 8 bases, and 10 bases lay between the germline ends. CDR1 and CDR2 from the germline V gene are SEHNR and FQNEAQ (reference sequence). This CDR3 region has 12 residues. The sequenced material came from whole blood. The receptor was derived from an adult who was a healthcare worker with PCR-confirmed SARS-CoV-2 infection or an uninfected control (not recorded which). The genes are TRBV7-9 and TRBJ2-1; D is ambiguous. The CDR3 spells CASSPEGYEQFF. The DNA for the CDR3 is TGTGCCAGCAGCCCCGAAGGCTATGAGCAGTTCTTC.